This TCR beta chain was captured by sequencing in a study of OX40 agonist ivuxolimab in advanced cancers. Germline trimming cut 4 bases from V and 11 bases from J; bases unmatched to any gene: 11. CDR1 and CDR2 from the germline V gene are LNHDA and SQIVND (reference sequence). The CDR3 is made up of 16 amino acids. The assay was immunoSEQ multiplex PCR, and TCRdb's table has in-frame clones only and misses some. Altogether 100,000 to 150,000 clones are present, 92% being singletons, with the ten largest covering roughly 0.85%. Specimen: CD4+ or CD8+ T cells sorted from blood, collected in a trial of the OX40 agonist ivuxolimab. The receptor's source is an adult with an advanced solid tumor such as melanoma, head and neck, liver or kidney cancer. The genes are TRBV19 and TRBJ1-6; TRBD1 matches 10 bases. The CDR3 reads CASSNRDRGRFAPLHF. The DNA for the CDR3 is TGTGCCAGTAGTAACCGGGACAGGGGCCGATTTGCACCCCTCCACTTT.